This T cell receptor beta chain was obtained from a study of CD8 T cells in Susac syndrome. Overall study context: Patients with Susac syndrome were therapy-naive, treated with corticosteroids, or treated with intravenous immunoglobulin alone when blood was collected.

Random hexamers were used to reverse transcribe the RNA input (about 0.5 to 1 ug). The CDR3 of TCR beta was amplified by immunoSEQ multiplex PCR across 54 Vbeta and 13 Jbeta. TCRdb re-analysed the immunoSEQ multiplex PCR reads in MiXCR, keeping a single row per CDR3 protein. The sample records approximately 190,000 distinct CDR3 sequences, about 94% being singletons. This CDR3 is 14 amino acids long. Per germline, CDR1 MDHEN and CDR2 SYDVKM. V dropped 3 bases and J dropped 7; count of bases not matched to a gene: 7. Patients with Susac syndrome met diagnostic criteria that were recently defined for definite or probable disease. Negative isolation yielded CD4+ and CD8+ T cells, and FACS enriched TEMRA cells.

V is TRBV28 and J is TRBJ2-7; 9 bases are shared with TRBD1. The sample was CD4+ T cells from PBMCs. The source is a human donor with Susac syndrome. The CDR3 sequence: CASSLVQGAGEQYF. The CDR3 coding sequence is TGTGCCAGCAGTTTGGTACAGGGGGCGGGTGAGCAGTACTTC.